This T cell receptor (beta chain) was profiled in a study of T cells in localized non-small cell lung cancer. The table lists this clone with a count of one. Method: immunoSEQ multiplex PCR; TCRdb's copy keeps in-frame clones and lacks some. The profile shows about 1,200 clones, 38% of them singletons. The sample here was lung tumor tissue, taken before any cancer treatment. The clonotype originates from a male donor at least 60 years old with stage II squamous cell lung carcinoma.

CDR3 in DNA: TGTGCCAGCAGCCAGAACGCGGTTGGGAGGAAACTGTTTTTT. It translates to CASSQNAVGRKLFF. This rearrangement joins TRBV14 to TRBJ1-4, with D hard to call. CDR1 is SGHDN and CDR2 is FVKESK in the germline V gene. V was clipped by 3 bases and J by 11 bases, with 16 bases between them. The length of the CDR3 is 14 residues.